These T cell receptor beta chains were read from a single sample in a study of cytomegalovirus exposure and HLA in healthy donors. Method: immunoSEQ multiplex PCR; TCRdb's copy keeps in-frame clones and lacks some. Of about 120,000 clones listed, 75% to 90% were seen once; the top ten hold approximately 1%. Material for sequencing was PBMCs. The receptors were gathered from a woman aged 18-30 years in good health and CMV-seronegative. CDR3s include the opening cysteine and the closing phenylalanine or tryptophan. D genes are given only for firm matches. Expanded clones get a size class; other rows say once, few or many, or leave the size out.

TRBV6-5	few	-	TRBJ1-2	TGTGCCAGCAGTTACGACAGTAGCTATGGCTACACCTTC	CASSYDSSYGYTF
TRBV28	-	-	TRBJ2-7	TGTGCCAGCAGTTTCAGTATCGGGTCCTCCTACGAGCAGTACTTC	CASSFSIGSSYEQYF
TRBV15	-	TRBD2	TRBJ2-3	TGTGCCACCAGCTTCGGACTAGACACAGATACGCAGTATTTT	CATSFGLDTDTQYF
TRBV30	-	-	TRBJ2-3	TGTGCCTGGAGTGTCGGAGGGCGTTATCTCGATACGCAGTATTTT	CAWSVGGRYLDTQYF
TRBV27	-	TRBD2	TRBJ2-1	TGTGCCAGCAGTTTAGCTAGCGGGGGCTACAATGAGCAGTTCTTC	CASSLASGGYNEQFF
TRBV19	-	-	TRBJ1-2	TGTGCCAGTAGAGGGGACTATGGCTACACCTTC	CASRGDYGYTF
TRBV5-4	few	TRBD1	TRBJ2-7	TGTGCCAGCAGCTTGCCGGGACAGGCCACCTACGAGCAGTACTTC	CASSLPGQATYEQYF
TRBV27	-	-	TRBJ1-6	TGTGCCAGCAGTTTGAAGGGAGTTGATTCACCCCTCCACTTT	CASSLKGVDSPLHF
TRBV2	-	TRBD1	TRBJ1-5	TGTGCCAGCTTGCAAGGGACAGGGGGAGATGGCAATCAGCCCCAGCATTTT	CASLQGTGGDGNQPQHF
TRBV30	-	-	TRBJ1-1	TGTGCCTGGAGTGAACACAGGGAGGCTTTCTTT	CAWSEHREAFF
TRBV6-5	-	-	TRBJ2-7	TGTGCCAGCAGTTACTCGCCCAGTACCTACGAGCAGTACTTC	CASSYSPSTYEQYF
TRBV19	-	-	TRBJ2-7	TGTGCCAGTAGTGAGGGAGAGCAGTACTTC	CASSEGEQYF
TRBV6-5	-	TRBD1	TRBJ2-3	TGTGCCAGCAGTAACTACTGGGGACAGAACCCAGATACGCAGTATTTT	CASSNYWGQNPDTQYF
TRBV27	-	-	TRBJ2-1	TGTGCCAGCAGTTTAAGGACAAACTCCTACAATGAGCAGTTCTTC	CASSLRTNSYNEQFF
TRBV7-2	-	TRBD1	TRBJ1-1	TGTGCCAGCAGCACAACGACAGGGGGCACTGAAGCTTTCTTT	CASSTTTGGTEAFF
TRBV28	-	-	TRBJ2-3	TGTGCCAGCAGTTCCATCTGGCGGGCCTACTCTAGCACAGATACGCAGTATTTT	CASSSIWRAYSSTDTQYF